What follows are 6 T cell receptor beta chains derived from one specimen sequenced in a study of Ad26.COV2.S vaccination and SARS-CoV-2 variants. The treatment was: 19 received Ad26.COV2.S at low or high dose, single or two shots; five or six received placebo; per-sample allocation not given. On day 63 after the first injection, vaccine and placebo recipients gave samples. TCRdb's table, derived via immunoSEQ multiplex PCR, lists solely in-frame clones and lacks some. Of some 340,000 clones in the sample, 85% to 90% were seen once. The sequences come from peripheral blood, collected in a trial of Ad26.COV2.S vaccine versus placebo. Receptor source: a person aged 18-60 years who received the Ad26.COV2.S COVID-19 vaccine or a placebo.

The chain joins TRBV9 to TRBJ2-4; 7 bases agree with TRBD2. This CDR3 has 16 residues. V shed 3 bases and J 6 bases; nucleotides not matched to a gene: 12. From germline, CDR1 is SGDLS and CDR2 YYNGEE. The CDR3 loop reads CASSGGEGWIGNIQYF. The CDR3 DNA sequence: TGTGCCAGCAGCGGCGGGGAGGGATGGATAGGAAACATTCAGTACTTC. Based on the CDR3 plus reference TRBV9 and TRBJ2-4, the full variable domain is DSGVTQTPKHLITATGQRVTLRCSPRSGDLSVYWYQQSLDQGLQFLIQYYNGEERAKGNILERFSAQQFPDLHSELNLSSLELGDSALYFCASSGGEGWIGNIQYFGAGTRLSVL.

V and J are TRBV6-1 and TRBJ1-2; no definite D call. There are 12 residues in the CDR3. V shed 2 bases and J shed 3 bases, with 4 bases lying between them. Germline V gene data show CDR1 as MNHNS and CDR2 as SASEGT. The CDR3 is CASSEIYYGYTF. In nucleotides, the CDR3 is TGTGCCAGCAGTGAAATCTACTATGGCTACACCTTC.

The gene calls are TRBV7-9 and TRBJ1-4; 7 nucleotides align to TRBD1. Germline V CDR1 and CDR2: SEHNR, FQNEAQ (reference sequence). The CDR3 has 15 residues. Losses at the gene ends were 2 bases for V and 8 bases for J; bases not matched to a gene: 8. CDR3: CASSLPTGKEEKLFF. The CDR3 DNA is TGTGCCAGCAGCTTACCGACAGGGAAGGAAGAAAAACTGTTTTTT.

The chain couples TRBV10-3 to TRBJ1-2, with D uncertain. Trimming pared 4 bases from V and 2 bases from J, leaving 8 bases between. The CDR3 extends over 13 amino acids. CDR1 and CDR2 from the germline V gene are ENHRY and SYGVKD. The CDR3 nucleotides are TGTGCCATCAGTGGGTGGCTGAACTATGGCTACACCTTC. This encodes CAISGWLNYGYTF.

In this sample, this clone turned up once. The J gene is TRBJ1-5, the V gene TRBV30, with D hard to call. Germline CDR1 reads GTSNPN; CDR2 reads SVGIG (reference sequence). The CDR3 is made up of 14 amino acids. Trimming removed 1 base at V and 0 bases at J, with 7 bases between. CDR3 loop: CAWSDGYSNQPQHF. In DNA form, the CDR3 reads TGTGCCTGGAGTGACGGGTATAGCAATCAGCCCCAGCATTTT.

The chain couples TRBV3-1 (or the pseudogene TRBV3-2) to TRBJ1-3; 7 positions agree with TRBD1. The CDR3 contains 18 residues. Germline V lookup: CDR1 LGHDT, CDR2 YNNKEL (reference sequence). The junction had 13 bases not matched to a gene; V was cut back by 4 bases and J by 1 base. For the CDR3, the DNA is TGTGCCAGCAGCCGAACTTACAGGACAGGACGGTCTGGAAACACCATATATTTT. This translates into CASSRTYRTGRSGNTIYF.